The present entry profiles one TCR beta chain with its context. Its antigen is currently unknown. The sample comes from a study of CD8 T cells in Susac syndrome. About the research overall: The Susac syndrome patients were therapy-naive, on corticosteroids, or on intravenous immunoglobulin alone at blood draw.

Random hexamers were used to reverse transcribe an amount of roughly 0.45 to 1 ug RNA. It was immunoSEQ multiplex PCR that amplified TCR beta CDR3 across 54 Vbeta and 13 Jbeta. TCRdb ran MiXCR on the immunoSEQ multiplex PCR reads and lists one entry per CDR3 protein. Among approximately 87,000 distinct CDR3 sequences listed, around 96% were seen once. Diagnostic criteria for definite or probable disease, in their recently defined form, were met by the patients with Susac syndrome. The V gene's germline CDR1 is SQVTM and CDR2 ANQGSEA. The length of the CDR3 is 12 residues. Trimming shortened V by 2 bases and J by 6 bases, and 10 bases separated the two germline ends. Overall study findings and caveats: Regarding the TCR sequencing and HLA analysis, the study admitted that a relatively small number of individuals were involved.

The TCR sequence derives from a human donor with Susac syndrome. The sample taken for sequencing was CD8+ T cells from PBMCs. This rearrangement joins TRBV29-1 to TRBJ1-1; unclear D gene. The CDR3: CSVESALPEAFF. CDR3 DNA: TGCAGCGTTGAAAGCGCCCTCCCTGAAGCTTTCTTT.